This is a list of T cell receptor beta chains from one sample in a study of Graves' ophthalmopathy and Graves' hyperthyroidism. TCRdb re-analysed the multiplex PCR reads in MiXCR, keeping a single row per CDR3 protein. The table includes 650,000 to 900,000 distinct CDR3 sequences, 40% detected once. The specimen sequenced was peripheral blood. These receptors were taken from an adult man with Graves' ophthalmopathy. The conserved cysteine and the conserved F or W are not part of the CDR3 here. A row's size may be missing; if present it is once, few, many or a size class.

CDR3 protein: ASSFKRETYEQY
V gene: TRBV5-1
clone size: -
J gene: TRBJ2-7

CDR3 protein: ATSRGWVETQY
V gene: TRBV15
clone size: many
J gene: TRBJ2-5

CDR3 protein: SVDSRGVPAEAF
V gene: TRBV29-1
clone size: -
J gene: TRBJ1-1

CDR3 protein: ASSQTGNTIY
V gene: TRBV9
clone size: -
J gene: TRBJ1-3

CDR3 protein: ASSIDRDSAYEQY
V gene: TRBV19
clone size: once
J gene: TRBJ2-7

CDR3 protein: ASSLDQGWNQPQH
V gene: TRBV7-2
clone size: many
J gene: TRBJ1-5

CDR3 protein: ASSLSAGVQETQY
V gene: TRBV7-3
clone size: many
J gene: TRBJ2-5

CDR3 protein: SARDGGRGSGNTIY
V gene: TRBV20-1
clone size: -
J gene: TRBJ1-3

CDR3 protein: SARWFLSYEQY
V gene: TRBV20-1
clone size: -
J gene: TRBJ2-7

CDR3 protein: ASSYSSLRGAVSNQPQH
V gene: TRBV2
clone size: few
J gene: TRBJ1-5

CDR3 protein: ASSDQEYTEAF
V gene: TRBV19
clone size: many
J gene: TRBJ1-1

CDR3 protein: ATSRGSGAYGYT
V gene: TRBV15
clone size: many
J gene: TRBJ1-2

CDR3 protein: ASSYGTIREKLF
V gene: TRBV7-2
clone size: many
J gene: TRBJ1-4

CDR3 protein: ASRRTGNADTQY
V gene: TRBV7-3
clone size: few
J gene: TRBJ2-3

CDR3 protein: SARDRLAGVYEQY
V gene: TRBV20-1
clone size: few
J gene: TRBJ2-7

CDR3 protein: ASSYSGSSNQPQH
V gene: TRBV7-8
clone size: -
J gene: TRBJ1-5

CDR3 protein: ASSESRLWDYGYT
V gene: TRBV10-1
clone size: -
J gene: TRBJ1-2

CDR3 protein: AWSAGSDDTEAF
V gene: TRBV7-3
clone size: few
J gene: TRBJ1-1

CDR3 protein: ATSRDLSSYEQY
V gene: TRBV15
clone size: many
J gene: TRBJ2-7

CDR3 protein: SASAYDGYT
V gene: TRBV20-1
clone size: few
J gene: TRBJ1-2

CDR3 protein: ASSYSRERDQPQH
V gene: TRBV12-3/TRBV12-4
clone size: few
J gene: TRBJ1-5

CDR3 protein: AGSLRGTSGDNINYGYT
V gene: TRBV11-1
clone size: -
J gene: TRBJ1-2

CDR3 protein: ASSTLRTGVLETQY
V gene: TRBV12-3/TRBV12-4
clone size: few
J gene: TRBJ2-5

CDR3 protein: ASSMEGARETQY
V gene: TRBV9
clone size: many
J gene: TRBJ2-5

CDR3 protein: ASSQHVSQPQH
V gene: TRBV11-2
clone size: -
J gene: TRBJ1-5